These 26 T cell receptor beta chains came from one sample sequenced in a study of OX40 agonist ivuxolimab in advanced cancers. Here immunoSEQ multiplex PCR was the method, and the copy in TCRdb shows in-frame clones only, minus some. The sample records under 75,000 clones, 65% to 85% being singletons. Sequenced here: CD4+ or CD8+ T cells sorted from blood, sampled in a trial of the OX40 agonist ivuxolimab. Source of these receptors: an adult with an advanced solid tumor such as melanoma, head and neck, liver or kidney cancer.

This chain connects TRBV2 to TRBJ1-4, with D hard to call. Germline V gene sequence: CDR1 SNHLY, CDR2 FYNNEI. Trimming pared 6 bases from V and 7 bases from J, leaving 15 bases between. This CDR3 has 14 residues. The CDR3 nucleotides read TGTGCCAGCAGAGAAACAAGGAAGGGTGAAAAACTGTTTTTT. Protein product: CASRETRKGEKLFF.

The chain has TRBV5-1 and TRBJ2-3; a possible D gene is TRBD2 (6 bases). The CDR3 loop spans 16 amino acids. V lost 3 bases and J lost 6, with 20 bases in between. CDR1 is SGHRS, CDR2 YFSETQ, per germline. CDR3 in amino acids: CASSSGTSVGGDTQYF. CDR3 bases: TGCGCCAGCAGCTCAGGGACGTCGGTTGGAGGGGATACGCAGTATTTT.

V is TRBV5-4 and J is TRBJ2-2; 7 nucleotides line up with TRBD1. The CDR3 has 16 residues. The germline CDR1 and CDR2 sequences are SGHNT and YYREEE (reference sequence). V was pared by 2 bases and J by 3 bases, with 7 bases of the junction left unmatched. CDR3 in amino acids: CASSLRQGIDTGELFF. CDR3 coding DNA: TGTGCCAGCAGCTTAAGACAGGGAATCGACACCGGGGAGCTGTTTTTT.

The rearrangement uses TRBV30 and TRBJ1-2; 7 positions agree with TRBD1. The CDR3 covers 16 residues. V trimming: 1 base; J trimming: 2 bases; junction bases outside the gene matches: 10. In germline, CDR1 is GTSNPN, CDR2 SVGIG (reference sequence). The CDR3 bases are TGTGCCTGGAGTGCCGAGAGGGACAGATGGAACTATGGCTACACCTTC. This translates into CAWSAERDRWNYGYTF.

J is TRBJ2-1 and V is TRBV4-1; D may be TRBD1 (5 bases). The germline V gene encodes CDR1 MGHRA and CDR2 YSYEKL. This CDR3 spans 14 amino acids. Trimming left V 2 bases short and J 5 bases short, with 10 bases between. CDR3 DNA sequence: TGCGCCAGCAGCCAACGAAACAGGAACAATGAGCAGTTCTTC. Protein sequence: CASSQRNRNNEQFF.

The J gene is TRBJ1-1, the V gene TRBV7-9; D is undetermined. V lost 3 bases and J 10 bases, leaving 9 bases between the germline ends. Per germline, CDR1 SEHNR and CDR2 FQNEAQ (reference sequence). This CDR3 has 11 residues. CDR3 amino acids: CASSLDLGAFF. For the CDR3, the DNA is TGTGCCAGCAGCTTGGACCTGGGAGCTTTCTTT.

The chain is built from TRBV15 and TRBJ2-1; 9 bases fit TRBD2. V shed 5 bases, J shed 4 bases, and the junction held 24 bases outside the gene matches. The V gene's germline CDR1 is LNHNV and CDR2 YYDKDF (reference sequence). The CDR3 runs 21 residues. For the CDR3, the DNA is TGTGCCACCAGCCCCCCCGAGGGCCTAGCGGGGCGGTTCGATCCTTACAATGAGCAGTTCTTC. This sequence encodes CATSPPEGLAGRFDPYNEQFF. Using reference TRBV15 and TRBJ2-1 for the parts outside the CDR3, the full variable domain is DAMVIQNPRYQVTQFGKPVTLSCSQTLNHNVMYWYQQKSSQAPKLLFHYYDKDFNNEADTPDNFQSRRPNTSFCFLDIRSPGLGDTAMYLCATSPPEGLAGRFDPYNEQFFGPGTRLTVL.

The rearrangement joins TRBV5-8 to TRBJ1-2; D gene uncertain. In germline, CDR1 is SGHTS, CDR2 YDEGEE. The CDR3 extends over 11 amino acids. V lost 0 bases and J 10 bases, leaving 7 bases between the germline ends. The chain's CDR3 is CASSLGRAYTF. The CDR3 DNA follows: TGTGCCAGCAGCTTGGGGCGGGCCTACACCTTC. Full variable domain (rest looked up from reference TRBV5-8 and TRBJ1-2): EAGVTQSPTHLIKTRGQQATLRCSPISGHTSVYWYQQALGLGLQFLLWYDEGEERNRGNFPPRFSGRQFPNYSSELNVNALELEDSALYLCASSLGRAYTFGSGTRLTVV.

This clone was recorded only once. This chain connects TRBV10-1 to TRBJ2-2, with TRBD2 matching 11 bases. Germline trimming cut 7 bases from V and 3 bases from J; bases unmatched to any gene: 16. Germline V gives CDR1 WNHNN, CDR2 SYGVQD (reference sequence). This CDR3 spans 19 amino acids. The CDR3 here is CASILSLLSSGGHTGELFF. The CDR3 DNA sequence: TGCGCCAGCATATTGTCCTTATTGTCTAGCGGGGGGCACACCGGGGAGCTGTTTTTT.

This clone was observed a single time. The CDR3 loop is CASSLGTQSYNEQFF. CDR3 coding DNA: TGCGCCAGCAGCTTAGGGACCCAGTCCTACAATGAGCAGTTCTTC. The rearrangement joins TRBV5-1 to TRBJ2-1; possibly TRBD1 or TRBD2 for D (5 bases each). The germline CDR1 and CDR2 sequences are SGHRS and YFSETQ. The CDR3 runs to 15 residues. V was clipped by 2 bases and J by 1 base, with 10 bases between them. The full variable domain, rest sourced from reference TRBV5-1 and TRBJ2-1, is KAGVTQTPRYLIKTRGQQVTLSCSPISGHRSVSWYQQTPGQGLQFLFEYFSETQRNKGNFPGRFSGRQFSNSRSEMNVSTLELGDSALYLCASSLGTQSYNEQFFGPGTRLTVL.

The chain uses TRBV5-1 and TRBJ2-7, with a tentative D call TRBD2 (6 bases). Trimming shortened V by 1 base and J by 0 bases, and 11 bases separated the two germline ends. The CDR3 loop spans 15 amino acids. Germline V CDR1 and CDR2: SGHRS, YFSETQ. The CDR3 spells CASSLPSGSSYEQYF. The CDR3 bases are TGCGCCAGCAGCTTGCCCTCCGGGAGCTCCTACGAGCAGTACTTC.

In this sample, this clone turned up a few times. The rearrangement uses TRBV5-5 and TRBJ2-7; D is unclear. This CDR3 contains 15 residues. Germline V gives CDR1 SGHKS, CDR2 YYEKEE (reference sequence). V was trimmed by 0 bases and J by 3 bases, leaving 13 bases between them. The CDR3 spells CASSLVDGTYYEQYF. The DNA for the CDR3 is TGTGCCAGCAGCTTGGTAGACGGCACCTACTACGAGCAGTACTTC.

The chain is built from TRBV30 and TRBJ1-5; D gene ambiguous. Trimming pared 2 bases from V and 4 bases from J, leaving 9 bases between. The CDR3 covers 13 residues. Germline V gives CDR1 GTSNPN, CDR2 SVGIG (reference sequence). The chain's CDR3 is CAWSLAANQPQHF. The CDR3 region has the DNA TGTGCCTGGAGTTTGGCGGCTAATCAGCCCCAGCATTTT.

CDR3 amino acids: CASSASGGPSYEQYF. The CDR3 DNA is TGTGCCAGCAGTGCGTCTGGGGGACCATCCTACGAGCAGTACTTC. This sequence joins TRBV6-1 and TRBJ2-7, with D possibly being TRBD1 or TRBD2 (5 bases each). Germline V gene lookup returns CDR1 MNHNS and CDR2 SASEGT. The CDR3 runs to 15 residues. V lost 4 bases and J 1 base, leaving 14 bases between the germline ends.

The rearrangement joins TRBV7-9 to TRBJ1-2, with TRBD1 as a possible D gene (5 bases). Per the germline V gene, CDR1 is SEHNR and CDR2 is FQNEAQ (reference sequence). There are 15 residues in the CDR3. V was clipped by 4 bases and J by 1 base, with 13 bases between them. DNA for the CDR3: TGTGCCAGCAGCTCGACAGCCCTCAATAACTATGGCTACACCTTC. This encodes CASSSTALNNYGYTF.

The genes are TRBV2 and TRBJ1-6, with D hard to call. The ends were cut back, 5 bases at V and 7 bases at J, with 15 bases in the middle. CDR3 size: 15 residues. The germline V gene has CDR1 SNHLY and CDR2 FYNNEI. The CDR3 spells CASSPNLPGNSPLHF. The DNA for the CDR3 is TGTGCCAGCAGTCCAAACCTCCCTGGGAATTCACCCCTCCACTTT.

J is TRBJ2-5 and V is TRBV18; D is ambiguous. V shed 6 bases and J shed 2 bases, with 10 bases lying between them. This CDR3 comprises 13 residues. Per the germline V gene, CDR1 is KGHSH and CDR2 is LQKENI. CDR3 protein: CASSLSVQETQYF. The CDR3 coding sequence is TGTGCCAGCTCCCTGTCGGTACAAGAGACCCAGTACTTC. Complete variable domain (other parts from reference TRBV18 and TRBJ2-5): NAGVMQNPRHLVRRRGQEARLRCSPMKGHSHVYWYRQLPEEGLKFMVYLQKENIIDESGMPKERFSAEFPKEGPSILRIQQVVRGDSAAYFCASSLSVQETQYFGPGTRLLVL.

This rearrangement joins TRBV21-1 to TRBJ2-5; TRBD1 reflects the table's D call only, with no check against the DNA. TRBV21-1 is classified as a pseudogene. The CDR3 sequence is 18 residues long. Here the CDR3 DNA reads TGTGCCAGCACTTATGGACAGGGAGTGTGGGGGCGGCAAGAGACCCAGTACTTC. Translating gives CASTYGQGVWGRQETQYF.

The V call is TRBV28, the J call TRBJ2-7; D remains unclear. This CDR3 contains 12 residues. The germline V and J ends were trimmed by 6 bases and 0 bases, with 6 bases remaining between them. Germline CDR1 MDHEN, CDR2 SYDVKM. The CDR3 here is CASSPTSYEQYF. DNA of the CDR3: TGTGCCAGCAGCCCAACCTCCTACGAGCAGTACTTC.

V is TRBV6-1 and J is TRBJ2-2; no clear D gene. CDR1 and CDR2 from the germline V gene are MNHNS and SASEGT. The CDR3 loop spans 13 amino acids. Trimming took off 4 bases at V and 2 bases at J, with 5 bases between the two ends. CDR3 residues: CASSARNTGELFF. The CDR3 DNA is TGTGCCAGCAGTGCCAGAAACACCGGGGAGCTGTTTTTT.

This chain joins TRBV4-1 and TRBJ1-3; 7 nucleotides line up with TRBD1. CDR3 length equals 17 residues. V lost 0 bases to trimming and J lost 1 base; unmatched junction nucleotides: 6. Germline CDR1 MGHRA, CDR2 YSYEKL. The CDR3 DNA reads TGCGCCAGCAGCCAAGAACCCGGCAGGGGGTCTGGAAACACCATATATTTT. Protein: CASSQEPGRGSGNTIYF.

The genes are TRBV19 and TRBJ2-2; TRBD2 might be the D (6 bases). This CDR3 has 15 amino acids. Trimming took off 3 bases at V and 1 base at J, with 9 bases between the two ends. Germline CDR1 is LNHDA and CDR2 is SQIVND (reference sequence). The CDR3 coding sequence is TGTGCCAGTAGTATCGGCGGGGTGAACACCGGGGAGCTGTTTTTT. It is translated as CASSIGGVNTGELFF.

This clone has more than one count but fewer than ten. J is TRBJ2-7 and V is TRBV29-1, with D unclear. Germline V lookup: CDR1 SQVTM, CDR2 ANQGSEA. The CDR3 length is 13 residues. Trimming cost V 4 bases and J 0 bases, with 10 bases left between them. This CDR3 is CSVGSFGSYEQYF. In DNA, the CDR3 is TGCAGCGTTGGGTCGTTCGGCTCCTACGAGCAGTACTTC.

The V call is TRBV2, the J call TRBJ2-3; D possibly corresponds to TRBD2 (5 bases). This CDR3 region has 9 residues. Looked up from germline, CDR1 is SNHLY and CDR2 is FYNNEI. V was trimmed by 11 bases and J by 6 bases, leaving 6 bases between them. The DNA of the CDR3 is TGTGCCCGCGGGGATACGCAGTATTTT. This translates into CARGDTQYF.

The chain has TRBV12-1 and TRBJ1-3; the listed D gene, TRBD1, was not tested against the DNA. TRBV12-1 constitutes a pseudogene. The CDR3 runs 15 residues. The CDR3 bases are TGTGCCAGCAGCTTTTACAGGCTAAGAGGAAACACCATATATTTT. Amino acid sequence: CASSFYRLRGNTIYF.

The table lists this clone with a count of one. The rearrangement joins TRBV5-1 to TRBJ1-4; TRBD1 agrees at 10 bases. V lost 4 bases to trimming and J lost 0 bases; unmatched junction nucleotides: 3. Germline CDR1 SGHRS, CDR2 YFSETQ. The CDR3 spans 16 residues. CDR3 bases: TGCGCCAGCAGCCGGACAGGGGGGCCAACTAATGAAAAACTGTTTTTT. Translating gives CASSRTGGPTNEKLFF.